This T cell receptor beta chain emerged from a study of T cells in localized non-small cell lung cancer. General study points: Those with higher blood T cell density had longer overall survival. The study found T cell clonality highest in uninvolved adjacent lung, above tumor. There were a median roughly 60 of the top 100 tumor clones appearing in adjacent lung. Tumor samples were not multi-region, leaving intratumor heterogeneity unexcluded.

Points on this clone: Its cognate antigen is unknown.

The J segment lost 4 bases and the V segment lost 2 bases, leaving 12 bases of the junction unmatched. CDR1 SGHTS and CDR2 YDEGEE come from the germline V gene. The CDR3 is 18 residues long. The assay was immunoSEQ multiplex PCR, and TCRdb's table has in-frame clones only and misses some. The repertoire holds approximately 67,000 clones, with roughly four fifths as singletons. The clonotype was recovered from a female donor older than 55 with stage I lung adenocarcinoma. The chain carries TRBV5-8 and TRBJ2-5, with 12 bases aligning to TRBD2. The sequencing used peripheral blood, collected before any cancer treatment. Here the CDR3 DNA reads TGTGCCAGCAGCTTAAGCCGACTAGCGGGAGTGGCGGGAGAGACCCAGTACTTC. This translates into CASSLSRLAGVAGETQYF.